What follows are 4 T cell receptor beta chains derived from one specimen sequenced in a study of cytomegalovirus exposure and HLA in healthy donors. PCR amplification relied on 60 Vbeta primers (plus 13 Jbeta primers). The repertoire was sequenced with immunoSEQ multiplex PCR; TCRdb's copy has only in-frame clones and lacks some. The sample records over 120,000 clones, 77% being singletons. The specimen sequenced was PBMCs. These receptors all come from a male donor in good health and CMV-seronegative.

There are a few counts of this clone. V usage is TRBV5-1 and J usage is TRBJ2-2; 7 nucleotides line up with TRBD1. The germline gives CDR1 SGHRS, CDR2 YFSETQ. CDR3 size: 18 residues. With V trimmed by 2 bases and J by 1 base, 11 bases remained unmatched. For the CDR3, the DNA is TGCGCCAGCAGCTTCCTACCGGTCCGGGACAGGAACACCGGGGAGCTGTTTTTT. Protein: CASSFLPVRDRNTGELFF.

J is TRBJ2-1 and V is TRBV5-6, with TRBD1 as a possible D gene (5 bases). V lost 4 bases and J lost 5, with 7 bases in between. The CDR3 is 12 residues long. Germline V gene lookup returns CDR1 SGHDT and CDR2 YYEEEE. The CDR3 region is CASSQTDNEQFF. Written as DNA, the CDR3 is TGTGCCAGCAGCCAGACAGACAATGAGCAGTTCTTC.

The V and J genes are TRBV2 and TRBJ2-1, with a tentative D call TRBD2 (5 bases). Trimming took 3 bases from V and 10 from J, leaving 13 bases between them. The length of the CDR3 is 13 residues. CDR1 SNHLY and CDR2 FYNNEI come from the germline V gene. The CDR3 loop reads CASSEEATQEQFF. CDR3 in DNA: TGTGCCAGCAGTGAGGAGGCGACACAGGAGCAGTTCTTC.

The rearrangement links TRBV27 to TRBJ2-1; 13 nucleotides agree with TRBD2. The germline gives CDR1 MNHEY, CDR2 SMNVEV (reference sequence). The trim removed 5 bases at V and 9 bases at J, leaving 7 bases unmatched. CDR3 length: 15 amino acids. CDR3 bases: TGTGCCAGCAGTCCACTAGCGGGGGGGCCGGGTGAGCAGTTCTTC. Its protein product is CASSPLAGGPGEQFF.